This T cell receptor beta chain emerged from a study of CD8+ T cells in alopecia areata. As for the study in general: Severity in treated patients was scored by percentage of scalp area affected. Overall study results and limits: Within the top 100, expanded CD8+ clones significantly decreased with tofacitinib, as did scalp clonality. Patients shared TCRs less clearly than mice did, possibly owing to HLA.

Stated treatment: oral pan-JAK inhibitor, 5-10 mg twice daily. Peripheral blood, together with lesional scalp punch biopsies, was collected from alopecia areata patients. Reverse transcribed after extraction, RNA yielded cDNA as the sequencing template. Profiling relied on immunoSEQ multiplex PCR, and the TCRdb table lists in-frame clones only, not all of them. The sample includes about 180,000 clones, approximately 50% seen only once; the top ten take roughly a tenth. Points on this clone: Its specificity is unknown.

This sample comprised CD8+ T cells sorted from blood, obtained around week 54, from a patient treated with tofacitinib. This receptor was taken from a human donor with alopecia areata.

The CDR3 region has the DNA TGTGCCAGTAGTCTCGGGCGGACCCCCTATGGCTACACCTTC. Its protein product is CASSLGRTPYGYTF. This chain connects TRBV19 to TRBJ1-2, with no clear D. Germline V gene lookup returns CDR1 LNHDA and CDR2 SQIVND (reference sequence). The V end lost 5 bases, the J end lost 4 bases, and 14 bases lay between the germline ends. There are 14 residues in the CDR3.